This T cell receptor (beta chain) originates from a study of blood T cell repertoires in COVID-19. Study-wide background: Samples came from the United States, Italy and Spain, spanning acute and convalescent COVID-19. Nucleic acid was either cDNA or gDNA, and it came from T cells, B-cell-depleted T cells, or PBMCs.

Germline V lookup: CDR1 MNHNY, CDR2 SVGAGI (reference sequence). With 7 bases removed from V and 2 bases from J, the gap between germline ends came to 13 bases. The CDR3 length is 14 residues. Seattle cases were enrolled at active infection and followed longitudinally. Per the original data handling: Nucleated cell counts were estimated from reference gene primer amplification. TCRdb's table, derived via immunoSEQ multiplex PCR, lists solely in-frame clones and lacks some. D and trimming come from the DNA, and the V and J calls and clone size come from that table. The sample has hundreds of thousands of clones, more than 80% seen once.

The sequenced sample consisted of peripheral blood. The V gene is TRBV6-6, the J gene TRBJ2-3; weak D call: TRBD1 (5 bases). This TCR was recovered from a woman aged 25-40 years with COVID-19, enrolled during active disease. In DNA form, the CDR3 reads TGTGCCAGCACGCTTGGGGCCCACACAGATACGCAGTATTTT. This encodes CASTLGAHTDTQYF.